Many counts were recorded for the clone carrying this TCR beta chain. This entry comes from a study of blood T cell repertoires in COVID-19. CDR3 length: 14 residues. In germline, CDR1 is SGHTA, CDR2 FQGNSA. The germline V and J ends were trimmed by 4 bases and 2 bases, with 11 bases remaining between them. TCRdb's copy holds only in-frame clones and misses some; the assay was immunoSEQ multiplex PCR. The table lists hundreds of thousands of clones, around 83% of them singletons. Participants were aged about 18 to 89 years from about 25 US areas. Cohort allocation depended upon clinical history that participants reported.

The specimen sequenced was PBMCs or T cells enriched from blood (not recorded which). This chain joins TRBV7-2 and TRBJ2-5, with D perhaps matching TRBD2 (6 bases). This receptor was obtained from a woman in her thirties or forties who had recovered from COVID-19. CDR3 loop: CASSSGGSQETQYF. Written as DNA, the CDR3 is TGTGCCAGCAGCTCCGGGGGTTCACAAGAGACCCAGTACTTC.